This TCR beta chain was captured in a study of shared clonotypes between healthy human individuals. Naive CD8 cells were CD45RO-negative, positively selected for CCR7, excluding terminally differentiated effector memory CD45RA+ cells. Repertoires were generated with immunoSEQ multiplex PCR, while TCRdb's copy carries only in-frame clones and drops some. The table shows around 560,000 clones, with approximately 95% occurring only once. The CDR3 consists of 14 residues. Germline lookup yields CDR1 SEHNR and CDR2 FQNEAQ (reference sequence). J gave up 2 bases and V 2 bases, and 2 bases lay outside the gene matches. Study results and limitations: How much donors shared clonotypes was expected to be affected by sequencing depth. Few donors limited the genetic and exposure-history diversity represented.

As for this clone: What it recognizes is unknown.

The genes are TRBV7-9 and TRBJ2-5; 7 positions match TRBD1. The source material was naive CD8+ T cells sorted from blood. The sequence was collected from a woman under 40 in good health. The CDR3 sequence is CASSLPGGQETQYF. Here the CDR3 DNA reads TGTGCCAGCAGCTTACCAGGGGGTCAAGAGACCCAGTACTTC.